This TCR beta chain comes out of a study of OX40 agonist ivuxolimab in advanced cancers. Describing the broader study: Ivuxolimab was a fully human IgG2 agonistic monoclonal antibody targeting the costimulatory receptor OX40 (CD134). In the dose-escalation cohort, 82.7% of patients were male, and the mean age was about 55 years, with a range of 23 to 79. Patients were allowed to have had prior anti-PD-1, anti-PD-L1 or anti-CTLA-4 therapy, and 40% of the dose-escalation patients had been treated with checkpoint inhibitors. Of the 50 or so patients in dose escalation, about 19 had hepatocellular carcinoma, roughly 15 had melanoma, 9 had renal cell carcinoma and 9 had head and neck cancer. Three dose-escalation patients achieved partial responses, one with hepatocellular carcinoma and two with cutaneous melanoma. The purpose of peripheral TCRbeta sequencing was to test whether ivuxolimab changed TCR sequence diversity and led to clonal T-cell expansion. Intravenous ivuxolimab was administered to patients every 2 weeks at six dose levels: 0.01, 0.1, 0.3, 1.5, 3 and 10 mg/kg. The paper describes the monotherapy dose-escalation part (N of about 52 patients) of the phase I trial of ivuxolimab. Points the paper makes about the study in general: After ivuxolimab, expanded clones were on average more numerous among CD8+ T cells than among CD4+ T cells. In the 0.1-3.0 mg/kg groups, partial responders were among the patients with the lowest normalized peripheral clonal expansion, particularly in CD8+ T cells. Which antigens the clonally expanded peripheral T cells were specific for was not determined. Clonal expansion of both CD4+ and CD8+ blood T cells was observed from baseline to week 6 at doses 0.1 to 3.0 mg/kg. Low levels of normalized T-cell clonal expansion were also shown by some nonresponding patients.

As concerns this clone: Which antigen it targets is not known. No much larger clonotype is one base removed from it; base qualities were not supplied.

From cysteine to phenylalanine, the CDR3 is 17 amino acids long. Only the CDR3 DNA is retained, 51 bases long and in frame from the first base. According to the germline V gene, CDR1 reads ENHRY and CDR2 reads SYGVKD. For this chain, trimming is 3 bases at the V end and 4 bases at the J end, and the number of junction bases without a gene match is 10. Patients with a history of autoimmune disease or receiving systemic immunosuppression were excluded from the trial. Peripheral blood for TCR sequencing was collected from all dose cohorts at baseline, on cycle 4 day 1, and on cycle 7 day 1. Samples came from an open-label, multicenter, first-in-human phase I dose-escalation trial of ivuxolimab. The trial enrolled adults with locally advanced or metastatic head and neck squamous cell, hepatocellular, melanoma or renal cell carcinoma. Before TCR sequencing, CD4+ and CD8+ T cells were separately sorted from peripheral blood.

To sequence the TCRbeta CDR3 region, genomic DNA was isolated from the sorted cells. TCRbeta CDR3 regions were sequenced using the immunoSEQ Assay. Not all clones reach the TCRdb copy of this immuneACCESS table, which keeps in-frame sequences only. Checked studies attribute under half of the gap to unresolved V genes and leave the rest unexplained. Here the sample has 50,000 to 65,000 clones; about 90% occur a single time. The ten top clones hold 6% to 8% of the sample. The sequenced sample was CD4+ or CD8+ T cells sorted from blood, obtained in a trial of the OX40 agonist ivuxolimab. The rearranged segments are TRBV10-3 and TRBJ1-1; TRBD1 matches 11 bases in the middle. The receptor's source is an adult with an advanced solid tumor such as melanoma, head and neck, liver or kidney cancer. The nucleotide sequence reads as follows: TGTGCCATCAGTGACGGACAGGGGGCGCGGATCACCACTGAAGCTTTCTTT. Its protein reads: CAISDGQGARITTEAFF.